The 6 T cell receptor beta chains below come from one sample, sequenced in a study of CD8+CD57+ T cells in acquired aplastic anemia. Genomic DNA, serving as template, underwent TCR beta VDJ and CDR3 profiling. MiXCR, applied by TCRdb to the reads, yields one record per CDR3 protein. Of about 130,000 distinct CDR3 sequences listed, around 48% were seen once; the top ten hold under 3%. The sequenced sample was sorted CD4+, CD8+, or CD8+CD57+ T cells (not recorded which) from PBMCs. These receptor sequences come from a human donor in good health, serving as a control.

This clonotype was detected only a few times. The chain's CDR3 is CSARGGSGTNYGYTF. As DNA, the CDR3 is TGCAGTGCTAGAGGGGGGTCAGGCACCAACTATGGCTACACCTTC. The chain carries TRBV20-1 and TRBJ1-2, with a weak D call TRBD1 (5 bases). The CDR3 spans 15 residues. V lost 1 base to trimming and J lost 2 bases, with 14 bases between them. Looked up from germline, CDR1 is DFQATT and CDR2 is SNEGSKA (reference sequence).

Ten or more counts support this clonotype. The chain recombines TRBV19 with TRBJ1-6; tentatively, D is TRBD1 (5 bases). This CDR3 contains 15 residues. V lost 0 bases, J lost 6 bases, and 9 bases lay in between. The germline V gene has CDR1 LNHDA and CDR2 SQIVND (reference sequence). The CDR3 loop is CASSIDRTTNSPLHF. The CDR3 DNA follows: TGTGCCAGTAGTATAGACAGGACAACTAATTCACCCCTCCACTTT.

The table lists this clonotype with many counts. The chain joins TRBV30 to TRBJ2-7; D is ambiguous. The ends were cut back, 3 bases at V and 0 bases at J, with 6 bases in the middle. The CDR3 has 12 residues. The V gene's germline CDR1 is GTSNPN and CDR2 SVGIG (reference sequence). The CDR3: CAWRGSSYEQYF. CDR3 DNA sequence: TGTGCCTGGAGGGGCAGCTCCTACGAGCAGTACTTC. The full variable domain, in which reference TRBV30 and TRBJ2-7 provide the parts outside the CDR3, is SQTIHQWPATLVQPVGSPLSLECTVEGTSNPNLYWYRQAAGRGLQLLFYSVGIGQISSEVPQNLSASRPQDRQFILSSKKLLLSDSGFYLCAWRGSSYEQYFGPGTRLTVT.

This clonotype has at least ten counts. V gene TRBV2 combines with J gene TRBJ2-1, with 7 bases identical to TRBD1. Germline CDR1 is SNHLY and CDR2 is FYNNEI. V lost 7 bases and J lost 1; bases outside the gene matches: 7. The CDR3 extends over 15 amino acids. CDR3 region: CASTRQGSSYNEQFF. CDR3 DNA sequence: TGTGCCAGCACCCGACAGGGATCGTCCTACAATGAGCAGTTCTTC.

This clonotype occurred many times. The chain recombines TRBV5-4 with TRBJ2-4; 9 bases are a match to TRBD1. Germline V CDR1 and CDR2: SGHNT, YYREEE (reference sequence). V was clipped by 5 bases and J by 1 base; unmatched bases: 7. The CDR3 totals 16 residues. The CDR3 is CASRTGGPRAKNIQYF. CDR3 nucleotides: TGTGCCAGCAGAACAGGGGGCCCGAGGGCCAAAAACATTCAGTACTTC.

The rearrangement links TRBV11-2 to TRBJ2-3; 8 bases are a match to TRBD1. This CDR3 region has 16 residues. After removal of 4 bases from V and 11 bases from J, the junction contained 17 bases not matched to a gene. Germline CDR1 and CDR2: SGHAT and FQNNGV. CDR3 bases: TGTGCCAGCAGCTCCTGGACAGGGACGACCTACAATGAGCAGTATTTT. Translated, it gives CASSSWTGTTYNEQYF.